The 23 T cell receptor beta chains below all came from one sample that was sequenced in a study of T-cell memory formation after mild COVID-19. One entry per CDR3 protein results from TCRdb running MiXCR on the 5' RACE reads. Of over 450,000 distinct CDR3 sequences in the sample, roughly 22% are singletons; the top ten hold roughly an eighth. Sample: PBMCs or a T cell subset sorted from them (not recorded which). The receptors were gathered from an adult woman who had mild COVID-19 (a few samples of this study predate the infection). Cell type and time point are not known.

J is TRBJ2-7 and V is TRBV11-2, with D unclear. Trimming removed 5 bases at V and 6 bases at J, with 20 bases between. Germline assignment: CDR1 SGHAT and CDR2 FQNNGV. This CDR3 comprises 15 residues. CDR3 DNA: TGTGCCAGCAGCCCCGAATTAGGGAAGCCGCGCGAGCAGTACTTC. Protein product: CASSPELGKPREQYF.

This clonotype was counted between two and nine times. The chain recombines TRBV5-1 with TRBJ2-7; 11 positions agree with TRBD1. The junction had 5 bases not matched to a gene; V was cut back by 3 bases and J by 6 bases. Per the germline V gene, CDR1 is SGHRS and CDR2 is YFSETQ. The CDR3 is 14 residues long. CDR3: CASSSGTGGPEQYF. The CDR3 nucleotides are TGCGCCAGCAGCTCCGGGACAGGGGGACCCGAGCAGTACTTC. The entire variable domain, with the rest obtained from reference TRBV5-1 and TRBJ2-7, is as follows: KAGVTQTPRYLIKTRGQQVTLSCSPISGHRSVSWYQQTPGQGLQFLFEYFSETQRNKGNFPGRFSGRQFSNSRSEMNVSTLELGDSALYLCASSSGTGGPEQYFGPGTRLTVT.

In its sample, this clonotype was seen a few times. The V and J genes are TRBV9 and TRBJ2-7; 10 bases fit TRBD2. Germline V gives CDR1 SGDLS, CDR2 YYNGEE. The CDR3 spans 15 residues. J lost 5 bases, V lost 4 bases, and 9 bases had no gene match. CDR3 residues: CASSPSSGSRDEQYF. The CDR3 DNA reads as TGTGCCAGCAGCCCTTCTAGCGGGAGTAGGGACGAGCAGTACTTC.

The gene calls are TRBV7-8 and TRBJ2-7, with TRBD1 matching over 10 bases. This CDR3 contains 15 residues. J was trimmed by 7 bases and V by 3 bases; bases with no gene match: 9. In germline, CDR1 is SGHVS, CDR2 FQNEAQ. CDR3 nucleotide sequence: TGTGCCAGCAGCTTGGAGGGACAGGGGCCTCGGGAGCAGTACTTC. Its translation: CASSLEGQGPREQYF.

This clonotype came up a few times. The genes are TRBV21-1 and TRBJ2-7. TRBV21-1 is tagged as a pseudogene. The CDR3 covers 12 residues. CDR3 region: CASRDVAYEQYF. In DNA form, the CDR3 reads TGTGCCAGCAGGGACGTTGCCTACGAGCAGTACTTC.

A single count supports this clonotype. V usage is TRBV6-2 or TRBV6-3 and J usage is TRBJ2-3; maybe TRBD2 (5 bases). Germline loops: CDR1 MNHEY, CDR2 SVGEGT. The CDR3 totals 12 residues. The V end was cut by 5 bases, the J end by 14 bases, with 17 bases between. The CDR3 sequence: CASSPDGWTRYF. The CDR3 DNA reads TGTGCCAGCAGTCCCGACGGTTGGACTCGGTATTTT.

This sequence joins TRBV18 and TRBJ2-5; D unclear. Trimming removed 6 bases from V and 5 bases from J, with 16 bases in between. This CDR3 is built from 14 residues. The germline V gene has CDR1 KGHSH and CDR2 LQKENI. CDR3 sequence (DNA): TGTGCCAGCTCTCCAGGTGCGGTGCAGGAGACCCAGTACTTC. This gives the protein CASSPGAVQETQYF. Full variable domain (rest looked up from reference TRBV18 and TRBJ2-5): NAGVMQNPRHLVRRRGQEARLRCSPMKGHSHVYWYRQLPEEGLKFMVYLQKENIIDESGMPKERFSAEFPKEGPSILRIQQVVRGDSAAYFCASSPGAVQETQYFGPGTRLLVL.

The chain has TRBV24-1 and TRBJ2-7; 7 bases line up with TRBD1. Germline values: CDR1 KGHDR, CDR2 SFDVKD. The V and J ends lost 7 bases and 0 bases, in that order; junction bases with no gene match: 8. The CDR3 loop spans 15 amino acids. CDR3 loop: CATSRADRSSYEQYF. The DNA of the CDR3 is TGTGCCACCAGCAGGGCGGACAGGTCCTCCTACGAGCAGTACTTC.

The chain links TRBV15 to TRBJ2-5; D possibly corresponds to TRBD2 (6 bases). The CDR3 extends over 17 amino acids. V lost 1 base to trimming and J lost 5 bases, with 20 bases between them. The germline gives CDR1 LNHNV, CDR2 YYDKDF (reference sequence). For the CDR3, the DNA is TGTGCCACCAGCAGAGTAATAATCTTGGGTGCGGGGGAGACCCAGTACTTC. Its protein is CATSRVIILGAGETQYF.

Ten or more counts support this clonotype. J is TRBJ2-1 and V is TRBV29-1; 9 positions agree with TRBD1. Germline CDR1 and CDR2: SQVTM and ANQGSEA. The CDR3 sequence is 13 residues long. J lost 7 bases, V lost 4 bases, and 5 bases had no gene match. The DNA of the CDR3 is TGCAGCGTTGGGGACAGGGCTGGGAATGAGCAGTTCTTC. Translating gives CSVGDRAGNEQFF.

Ten or more counts support this clonotype. The genes are TRBV12-3 or TRBV12-4 and TRBJ2-7; D gene ambiguous. The CDR3 spans 14 residues. Trimming left V 4 bases short and J 1 base short, with 11 bases between. Written as DNA, the CDR3 is TGTGCCAGCAGTTCCACGGACGGTTCCTACGAGCAGTACTTC. Its protein is CASSSTDGSYEQYF.

V usage is TRBV5-1 and J usage is TRBJ2-5; D unresolved. Trimming took 0 bases from V and 5 from J, leaving 8 bases between them. Germline-derived CDR1 and CDR2 are SGHRS and YFSETQ. This CDR3 contains 13 residues. The CDR3 sequence is CASSLEAGETQYF. The CDR3 DNA reads TGCGCCAGCAGCTTGGAGGCCGGGGAGACCCAGTACTTC.

The CDR3 DNA is TGTGCCACCAGGCGGGGGGGTGACACCGGGGAGCTGTTTTTT. It is translated as CATRRGGDTGELFF. The chain recombines TRBV24-1 with TRBJ2-2, with TRBD2 matching 9 bases. J lost 3 bases, V lost 7 bases, and 2 bases had no gene match. Germline CDR1 reads KGHDR; CDR2 reads SFDVKD. CDR3 length equals 14 residues.

The CDR3 sequence: CASSLYRDRGNTEAFF. CDR3 DNA: TGTGCCAGCAGTCTATACCGGGACAGGGGGAACACTGAAGCTTTCTTT. The rearrangement links TRBV12-3 or TRBV12-4 to TRBJ1-1; 10 positions match TRBD1. CDR3 length equals 16 residues. The J segment lost 1 base and the V segment lost 5 bases, leaving 7 bases of the junction unmatched.

This clonotype was detected many times. This chain links TRBV20-1 with TRBJ1-1; weak D call: TRBD1 (5 bases). The V gene lost 3 bases and the J gene lost 2 bases, with 16 bases spanning the gap. In germline, CDR1 is DFQATT, CDR2 SNEGSKA (reference sequence). CDR3 length: 15 amino acids. CDR3 bases: TGCAGTGCTAGTGAGGTCTGGGGCCTCAACACTGAAGCTTTCTTT. Translating it yields CSASEVWGLNTEAFF.

This clonotype was picked up many times. The V and J genes are TRBV3-1 and TRBJ1-2; 10 nucleotides match TRBD1. The CDR3 covers 13 residues. The V gene's germline CDR1 is LGHDT and CDR2 YNNKEL (reference sequence). The ends lost 1 base at V and 11 bases at J; junction bases unmatched: 4. CDR3 loop: CASSQVRTGGYTF. DNA of the CDR3: TGTGCCAGCAGCCAAGTGAGGACAGGGGGATACACCTTC.

The chain combines TRBV12-3 or TRBV12-4 with TRBJ1-1; no definite D call. V was clipped by 7 bases and J by 1 base, with 16 bases between them. The CDR3 is 15 residues long. The CDR3, as DNA: TGTGCCAGCAACTACGTTGGATCAGCGAACACTGAAGCTTTCTTT. Protein sequence: CASNYVGSANTEAFF.

V gene TRBV12-3 or TRBV12-4 combines with J gene TRBJ1-1; D might be TRBD1 (6 bases). The CDR3 loop spans 14 amino acids. The ends were cut back, 6 bases at V and 2 bases at J, with 13 bases in the middle. The CDR3 loop is CASRQDRPNTEAFF. CDR3 nucleotides: TGTGCCAGCAGACAAGACAGGCCAAACACTGAAGCTTTCTTT.

This chain uses TRBV19 with TRBJ2-7, with 9 bases aligning to TRBD2. The germline gives CDR1 LNHDA, CDR2 SQIVND (reference sequence). With 6 bases clipped from V and 2 bases from J, the junction kept 8 bases outside the gene matches. This CDR3 comprises 15 residues. The CDR3 loop reads CASSDEVAGAYEQYF. The CDR3, as DNA: TGTGCCAGTAGCGATGAGGTAGCGGGGGCCTACGAGCAGTACTTC.

This chain uses TRBV7-3 with TRBJ2-3, with 11 bases that match TRBD2. Germline trimming cut 5 bases from V and 4 bases from J; bases unmatched to any gene: 11. The CDR3 runs to 17 residues. Germline-derived CDR1 and CDR2 are SGHTA and FQGTGA. As DNA, the CDR3 is TGTGCCAGCAGCGCCACGACGGCTAGCGGGAGGTCAGATACGCAGTATTTT. It translates to CASSATTASGRSDTQYF. The full variable domain, in which reference TRBV7-3 and TRBJ2-3 provide the parts outside the CDR3, is GAGVSQTPSNKVTEKGKYVELRCDPISGHTALYWYRQSLGQGPEFLIYFQGTGAADDSGLPNDRFFAVRPEGSVSTLKIQRTERGDSAVYLCASSATTASGRSDTQYFGPGTRLTVL.

The chain employs TRBV5-1 and TRBJ1-1, with TRBD1 matching 11 bases. CDR1 is SGHRS, CDR2 YFSETQ, per germline. Trimming cost V 0 bases and J 5 bases; bases outside gene matches: 3. This CDR3 spans 15 amino acids. CDR3 in DNA: TGCGCCAGCAGCTTGGCCTGGGACAGGGGGACTGAAGCTTTCTTT. This translates into CASSLAWDRGTEAFF.

This clonotype was counted only a few times. The rearrangement joins TRBV6-5 to TRBJ1-1, with a weak D call TRBD1 (5 bases). The CDR3 has 12 amino acids. Trimming shortened V by 5 bases and J by 7 bases, and 11 bases separated the two germline ends. Germline loops: CDR1 MNHEY, CDR2 SVGAGI. The chain's CDR3 is CASSESGLEAFF. CDR3 nucleotide sequence: TGTGCCAGCAGTGAATCAGGGCTTGAAGCTTTCTTT.

This clonotype showed up many times. The rearrangement links TRBV20-1 to TRBJ2-5, with 8 bases matching TRBD2. CDR1 and CDR2 from the germline V gene are DFQATT and SNEGSKA (reference sequence). The CDR3 runs 13 residues. The CDR3 region is CGLKRESTETQYF. The CDR3 DNA sequence: TGCGGACTAAAGCGGGAGTCGACGGAGACCCAGTACTTC.